A selection of T cell receptor beta chains follows, all from one sample in a study of T cell responses to AZD1222 COVID-19 vaccine. This table comes from immunoSEQ multiplex PCR, and its TCRdb copy is limited to in-frame clones, with some not included. There are about 79,000 clones in the sample; approximately 90% occur only once, and roughly 7% lies in the top ten. Sequencing used peripheral blood, obtained on day 0 of MenACWY control vaccination. The receptors come from an adult in good health. Both conserved end residues are part of each CDR3. A D gene is named only where the DNA matches it firmly. Rows may omit the clone size; those that give it use once, few, many or a size class.

>TRBJ1-6|NA|TRBV6-5|NA
TGTGCCAGCACAGGGGAGGCGTATAATTCACCCCTCCACTTT
CASTGEAYNSPLHF
>TRBJ2-2|TRBD1|TRBV7-2|NA
TGTGCCAGCAGCCCACAGGGGTGGGCCGGGGAGCTGTTTTTT
CASSPQGWAGELFF
>TRBJ2-1|NA|TRBV2|NA
TGTGCCAGCAGTCCAGATGGGGGCTCCTACAATGAGCAGTTCTTC
CASSPDGGSYNEQFF
>TRBJ1-5|TRBD1|TRBV10-2|NA
TGCGCCAGTGGGAGACAGGGGGCGTATCAGCCCCAGCATTTT
CASGRQGAYQPQHF
>TRBJ1-1|TRBD1|TRBV19|once
TGTGCCAGTAGCACAGGGGACACTGAAGCTTTCTTT
CASSTGDTEAFF
>TRBJ2-2|NA|TRBV7-7|NA
TGTGCCAGCAGCCCTCGGACCCCCGGGGACACCGGGGAGCTGTTTTTT
CASSPRTPGDTGELFF
>TRBJ2-3|NA|TRBV6-2/TRBV6-3|few
TGTGCCAGCAGTTACTCCGATACGCAGTATTTT
CASSYSDTQYF
>TRBJ2-5|TRBD2|TRBV6-2/TRBV6-3|NA
TGTGCCAGCAGTTCCCCAACTAGCGGGAGGTCGGAGACCCAGTACTTC
CASSSPTSGRSETQYF
>TRBJ2-7|NA|TRBV7-3|once
TGTGCCAGCAGCTTATCGGGCCAGCAAAACGAGCAGTACTTC
CASSLSGQQNEQYF
>TRBJ1-6|NA|TRBV28|NA
TGTGCCAGCAGACAAGGGGAATCACCCCTCCACTTT
CASRQGESPLHF
>TRBJ1-1|NA|TRBV5-4|NA
TGTGCCAGCAGCAAGCCCAGTGGACGAGGAAACACTGAAGCTTTCTTT
CASSKPSGRGNTEAFF
>TRBJ1-5|NA|TRBV27|few
TGTGCCAGGATCAACCACAGGAAAACCTATAGCAATCAGCCCCAGCATTTT
CARINHRKTYSNQPQHF
>TRBJ2-2|NA|TRBV12-3/TRBV12-4|NA
TGTGCCAGCAACCTCGACGGGGAGCTGTTTTTT
CASNLDGELFF
>TRBJ2-3|TRBD1|TRBV7-9|NA
TGTGCCAGCAGCTTAGCAGACAGGGCAAAGTATTTT
CASSLADRAKYF
>TRBJ2-7|TRBD1|TRBV13|NA
TGTGCCAGCAGCTTACTAAAGGGACAGAACTACGAGCAGTACTTC
CASSLLKGQNYEQYF
>TRBJ2-1|NA|TRBV4-1|NA
TGCGCCAGCAGCCAAGACCCCGGCGGTTCGGTCCAGGGAATTGTCTATGAGCAGTTCTTC
CASSQDPGGSVQGIVYEQFF
>TRBJ1-1|NA|TRBV10-2|NA
TGCGCCAGCAGTCGAGAGTTCGGTTTCACTGAAGCTTTCTTT
CASSREFGFTEAFF
>TRBJ2-7|NA|TRBV20-1|NA
TGCAGTGCTAGTTGGGGGGACGGTACCTACGAGCAGTACTTC
CSASWGDGTYEQYF
>TRBJ1-5|NA|TRBV3-1/TRBV3-2|NA
TGTGCCAGCAGCTCGGACCAGCCCCAGCATTTT
CASSSDQPQHF
>TRBJ2-7|NA|TRBV10-2|once
TGCGCCAGCGGCCCCCTTTCCTACGAGCAGTACTTC
CASGPLSYEQYF
>TRBJ2-5|NA|TRBV7-9|NA
TGTGCCAGCAGCTTAGTGTCGGAGACCCAGTACTTC
CASSLVSETQYF
>TRBJ2-2|NA|TRBV9|NA
TGTGCCAGCAGATGGGGGAACACCGGGGAGCTGTTTTTT
CASRWGNTGELFF